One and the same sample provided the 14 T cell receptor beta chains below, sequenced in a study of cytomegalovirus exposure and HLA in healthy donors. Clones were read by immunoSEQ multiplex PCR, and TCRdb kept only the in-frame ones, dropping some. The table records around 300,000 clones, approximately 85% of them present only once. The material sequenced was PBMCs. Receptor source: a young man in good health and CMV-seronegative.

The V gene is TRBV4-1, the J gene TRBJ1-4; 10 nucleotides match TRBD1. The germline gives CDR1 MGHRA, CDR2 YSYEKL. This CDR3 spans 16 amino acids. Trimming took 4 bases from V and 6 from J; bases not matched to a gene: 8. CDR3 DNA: TGCGCCAGCAGCCCAACCGGGACAGGGGCCGATGAAAAACTGTTTTTT. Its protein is CASSPTGTGADEKLFF.

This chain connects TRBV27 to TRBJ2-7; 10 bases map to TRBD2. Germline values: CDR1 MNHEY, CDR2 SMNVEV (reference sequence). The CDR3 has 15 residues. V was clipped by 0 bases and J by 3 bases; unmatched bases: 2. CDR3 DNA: TGTGCCAGCAGTTTATCTAGCGGGGGGTTCTACGAGCAGTACTTC. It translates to CASSLSSGGFYEQYF.

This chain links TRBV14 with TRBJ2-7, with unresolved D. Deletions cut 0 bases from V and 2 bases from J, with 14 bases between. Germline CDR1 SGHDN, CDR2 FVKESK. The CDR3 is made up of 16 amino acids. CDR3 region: CASSQEGRPNPYEQYF. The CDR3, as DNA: TGTGCCAGCAGCCAAGAAGGCAGGCCCAATCCCTACGAGCAGTACTTC.

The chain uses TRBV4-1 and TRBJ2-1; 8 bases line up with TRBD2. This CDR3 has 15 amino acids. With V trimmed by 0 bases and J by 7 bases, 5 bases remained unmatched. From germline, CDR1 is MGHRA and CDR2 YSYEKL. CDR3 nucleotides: TGCGCCAGCAGCCAAGATACAGCGGGGGTGAATGAGCAGTTCTTC. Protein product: CASSQDTAGVNEQFF.

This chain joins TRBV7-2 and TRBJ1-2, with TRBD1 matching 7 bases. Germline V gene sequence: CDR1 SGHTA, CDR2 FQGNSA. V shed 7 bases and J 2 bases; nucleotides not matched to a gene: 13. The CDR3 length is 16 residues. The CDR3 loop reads CASNLVGGGTNYGYTF. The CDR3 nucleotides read TGTGCCAGCAACTTGGTAGGGGGCGGCACCAACTATGGCTACACCTTC. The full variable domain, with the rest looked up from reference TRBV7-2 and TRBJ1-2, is GAGVSQSPSNKVTEKGKDVELRCDPISGHTALYWYRQSLGQGLEFLIYFQGNSAPDKSGLPSDRFSAERTGGSVSTLTIQRTQQEDSAVYLCASNLVGGGTNYGYTFGSGTRLTVV.

The CDR3 sequence: CASGGANTGELFF. CDR3 bases: TGCGCCAGCGGCGGGGCGAACACCGGGGAGCTGTTTTTT. This chain links TRBV10-1 with TRBJ2-2; a weak D match, TRBD2 (6 bases). The CDR3 is 13 residues long. CDR1 is WNHNN and CDR2 is SYGVQD in the germline V gene (reference sequence). V lost 8 bases, J lost 0 bases, and 7 bases lay in between.

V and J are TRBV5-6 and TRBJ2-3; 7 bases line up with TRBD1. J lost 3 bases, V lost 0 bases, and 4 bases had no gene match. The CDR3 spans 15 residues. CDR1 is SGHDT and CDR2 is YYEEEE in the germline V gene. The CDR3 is CASSLVRTGTDTQYF. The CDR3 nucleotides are TGTGCCAGCAGCTTGGTTAGGACAGGTACAGATACGCAGTATTTT. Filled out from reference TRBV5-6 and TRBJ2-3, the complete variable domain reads DAGVTQSPTHLIKTRGQQVTLRCSPKSGHDTVSWYQQALGQGPQFIFQYYEEEERQRGNFPDRFSGHQFPNYSSELNVNALLLGDSALYLCASSLVRTGTDTQYFGPGTRLTVL.

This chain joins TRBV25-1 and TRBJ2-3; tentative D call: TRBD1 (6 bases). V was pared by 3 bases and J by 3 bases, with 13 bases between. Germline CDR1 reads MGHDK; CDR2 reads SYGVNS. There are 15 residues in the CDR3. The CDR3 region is CASSDTGTITDTQYF. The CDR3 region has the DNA TGTGCCAGCAGTGATACCGGGACAATAACAGATACGCAGTATTTT.

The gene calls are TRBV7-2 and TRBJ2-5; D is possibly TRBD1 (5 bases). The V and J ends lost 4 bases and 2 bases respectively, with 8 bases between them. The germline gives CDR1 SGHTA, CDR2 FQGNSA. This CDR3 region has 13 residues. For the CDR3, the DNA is TGTGCCAGCAGCTCCGACAGACAAGAGACCCAGTACTTC. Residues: CASSSDRQETQYF.

For the CDR3, the DNA is TGTGCCACCCGAAGGGGGTACGAGCAGTACTTC. Residues: CATRRGYEQYF. V usage is TRBV2 and J usage is TRBJ2-7, with a tentative D call TRBD1 (6 bases). V lost 10 bases to trimming and J lost 4 bases, with 11 bases between them. Germline V gives CDR1 SNHLY, CDR2 FYNNEI. This CDR3 is 11 amino acids long.

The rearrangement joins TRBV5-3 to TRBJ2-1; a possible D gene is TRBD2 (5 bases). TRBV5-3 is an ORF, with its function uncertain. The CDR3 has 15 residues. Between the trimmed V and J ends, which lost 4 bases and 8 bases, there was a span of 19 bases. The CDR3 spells CARSIFLGGSYEQFF. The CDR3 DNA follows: TGTGCCAGAAGCATCTTCCTCGGCGGGTCGTATGAGCAGTTCTTC.

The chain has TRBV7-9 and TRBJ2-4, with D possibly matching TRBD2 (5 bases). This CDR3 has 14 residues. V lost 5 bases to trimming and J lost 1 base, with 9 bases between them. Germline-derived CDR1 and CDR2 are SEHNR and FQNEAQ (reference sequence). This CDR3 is CASSPDWAKNIQYF. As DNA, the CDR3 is TGTGCCAGCAGCCCGGACTGGGCCAAAAACATTCAGTACTTC.

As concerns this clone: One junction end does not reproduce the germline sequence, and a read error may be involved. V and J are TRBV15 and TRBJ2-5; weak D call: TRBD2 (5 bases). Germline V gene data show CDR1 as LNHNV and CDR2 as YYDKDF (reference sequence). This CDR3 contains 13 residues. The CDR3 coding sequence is TGTGCCACCAGCAGAGATGGGCGAGGGATCATCCACTTC. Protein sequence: CATSRDGRGIIHF.

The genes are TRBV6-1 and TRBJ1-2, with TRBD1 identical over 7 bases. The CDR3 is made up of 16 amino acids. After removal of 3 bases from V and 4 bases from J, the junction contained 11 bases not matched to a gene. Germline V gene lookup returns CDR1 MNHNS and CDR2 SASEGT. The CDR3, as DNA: TGTGCCAGCAGTGACCCACAGGGGAATAGGGGCTATGGCTACACCTTC. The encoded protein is CASSDPQGNRGYGYTF.